What follows are 22 T cell receptor beta chains derived from one specimen sequenced in a study of cytomegalovirus exposure and HLA in healthy donors. The PCR used 60 Vbeta and 13 Jbeta primers. TCRdb's table, derived via immunoSEQ multiplex PCR, lists solely in-frame clones and lacks some. The sample records some 130,000 clones, approximately 62% being singletons. The sequenced material came from PBMCs. The receptors derive from a human donor in good health.

This sequence joins TRBV19 and TRBJ2-1; 13 positions match TRBD2. V lost 3 bases and J lost 8; bases outside the gene matches: 7. The CDR3 extends over 16 amino acids. Germline V gene lookup returns CDR1 LNHDA and CDR2 SQIVND (reference sequence). The CDR3 reads CASSIMSGLAGYEQFF. In DNA, the CDR3 is TGTGCCAGTAGTATTATGTCGGGACTAGCGGGATATGAGCAGTTCTTC.

The chain recombines TRBV9 with TRBJ2-7; 10 nucleotides align to TRBD1. After removal of 6 bases from V and 5 bases from J, the junction contained 11 bases not matched to a gene. The CDR3 has 15 residues. Germline CDR1 and CDR2: SGDLS and YYNGEE. This CDR3 is CASTRGTGEVNEQYF. CDR3 nucleotide sequence: TGTGCCAGCACCCGGGGGACAGGGGAGGTCAACGAGCAGTACTTC.

The chain has TRBV15 and TRBJ2-6, with D tentatively TRBD1 (6 bases). The CDR3 extends over 15 amino acids. V was cut by 7 bases and J by 0 bases, with 10 bases left in between. Germline V gene lookup returns CDR1 LNHNV and CDR2 YYDKDF (reference sequence). Written as DNA, the CDR3 is TGTGCCACCAAAACAGGGACCTCTGGGGCCAACGTCCTGACTTTC. This codes for CATKTGTSGANVLTF.

This clone has only one observation. V usage is TRBV6-1 and J usage is TRBJ1-1, with D perhaps TRBD1 (5 bases). CDR1 and CDR2 (germline): MNHNS, SASEGT. The CDR3 is 15 residues long. Trimming left V 0 bases short and J 5 bases short, with 13 bases between. The CDR3 DNA reads TGTGCCAGCAGTGAAGCGGGGAGGGGCGGAACTGAAGCTTTCTTT. Its translation: CASSEAGRGGTEAFF.

The chain recombines TRBV10-3 with TRBJ2-7, with TRBD1 identical over 9 bases. V shed 10 bases and J 7 bases; nucleotides not matched to a gene: 11. Germline V gene sequence: CDR1 ENHRY, CDR2 SYGVKD. This CDR3 has 13 amino acids. CDR3 in DNA: TGTGCCACCGCGGGACAGGGAGAGTGGGAGCAGTACTTC. This encodes CATAGQGEWEQYF.

The chain recombines TRBV5-1 with TRBJ2-2; D remains ambiguous. The CDR3 length is 14 residues. Germline V CDR1 and CDR2: SGHRS, YFSETQ. V was cut by 0 bases and J by 3 bases, with 6 bases left in between. The CDR3 DNA follows: TGCGCCAGCAGCTTGGCACTGTACACCGGGGAGCTGTTTTTT. Translation: CASSLALYTGELFF.

The gene calls are TRBV18 and TRBJ2-5; no clear D gene. CDR1 KGHSH and CDR2 LQKENI come from the germline V gene. V dropped 6 bases and J dropped 4 bases, with 9 bases sitting between them. The CDR3 totals 12 residues. In nucleotides, the CDR3 is TGTGCCAGCTCCATTCCCCCAGAGACCCAGTACTTC. Protein: CASSIPPETQYF.

The rearrangement uses TRBV5-1 and TRBJ2-5; 12 bases map to TRBD2. The CDR3 runs 16 residues. J gave up 5 bases and V 0 bases, and 5 bases lay outside the gene matches. CDR1 SGHRS and CDR2 YFSETQ come from the germline V gene. For the CDR3, the DNA is TGCGCCAGCAGCTTGGCGCTAGCGGGAGGGGTGGAGACCCAGTACTTC. Translated, it gives CASSLALAGGVETQYF.

This CDR3 is CASSRDRGYEQYF. CDR3 in DNA: TGTGCCAGCAGCCGGGACAGGGGCTACGAGCAGTACTTC. This chain joins TRBV5-8 and TRBJ2-7; TRBD1 aligns across 10 bases. CDR1 is SGHTS, CDR2 YDEGEE, per germline. Trimming removed 4 bases from V and 3 bases from J; junction bases left unmatched: 1. The CDR3 contains 13 residues.

The chain couples TRBV6-5 to TRBJ2-5; 9 nucleotides align to TRBD1. The J call may be faulty, since TRBJ2-7 better matches the DNA end. The germline V gene has CDR1 MNHEY and CDR2 SVGAGI. The CDR3 totals 13 residues. The CDR3 bases are TGTGCCCGGGGGACAGGGTACAGCTACGAGCAGTACTTC. It encodes CARGTGYSYEQYF.

This clone has only a few counts. This chain links TRBV20-1 with TRBJ1-2; D is undetermined. In germline, CDR1 is DFQATT, CDR2 SNEGSKA (reference sequence). The CDR3 sequence is 11 residues long. V gave up 6 bases and J gave up 7 bases, with 12 bases separating them. CDR3 protein: CSAVGSSGYTF. The CDR3 bases are TGCAGTGCCGTGGGGAGCTCTGGCTACACCTTC.

The V and J genes are TRBV2 and TRBJ2-1; D is perhaps TRBD2 (6 bases). The germline CDR1 and CDR2 sequences are SNHLY and FYNNEI. The CDR3 is 12 residues long. Trimming removed 6 bases from V and 10 bases from J, with 13 bases in between. CDR3 nucleotides: TGTGCCAGCAGCTCCTCCCTAGCGGAGCAGTTCTTC. Translated: CASSSSLAEQFF.

This chain links TRBV7-3 with TRBJ1-1; D not resolved. Trimming took off 5 bases at V and 1 base at J, with 8 bases between the two ends. The CDR3 contains 13 residues. Per germline, CDR1 SGHTA and CDR2 FQGTGA. The CDR3 loop reads CASSLQSNTEAFF. Written as DNA, the CDR3 is TGTGCCAGCAGCCTACAGTCGAACACTGAAGCTTTCTTT.

V gene TRBV28 combines with J gene TRBJ2-1; 9 bases map to TRBD2. Germline assignment: CDR1 MDHEN and CDR2 SYDVKM. The CDR3 sequence is 16 residues long. The V segment lost 5 bases and the J segment 7 bases; nucleotides outside the gene matches: 12. CDR3 residues: CASSIHSSGTDNEQFF. In DNA form, the CDR3 reads TGTGCCAGCAGTATCCACTCTAGCGGGACGGATAATGAGCAGTTCTTC. Looking up the rest from reference TRBV28 and TRBJ2-1 gives the full variable domain: DVKVTQSSRYLVKRTGEKVFLECVQDMDHENMFWYRQDPGLGLRLIYFSYDVKMKEKGDIPEGYSVSREKKERFSLILESASTNQTSMYLCASSIHSSGTDNEQFFGPGTRLTVL.

This chain links TRBV4-1 with TRBJ1-4; D remains unclear. Germline V gene lookup returns CDR1 MGHRA and CDR2 YSYEKL. Deletions cut 4 bases from V and 10 bases from J, with 22 bases between. The CDR3 loop spans 16 amino acids. The CDR3 protein is CASSRADPQQGAKLFF. CDR3 nucleotide sequence: TGCGCCAGCAGCCGAGCCGACCCTCAACAAGGAGCAAAACTGTTTTTT.

This clone appeared a few times. This chain links TRBV5-1 with TRBJ2-3, with D possibly matching TRBD1 (8 bases). Germline CDR1 SGHRS, CDR2 YFSETQ. V was shortened by 6 bases and J by 3 bases, with 17 bases between the two germline ends. The CDR3 has 15 amino acids. The CDR3 loop is CASNLGQGGTDTQYF. CDR3 nucleotide sequence: TGCGCCAGCAACCTCGGACAGGGAGGGACAGATACGCAGTATTTT.

This sequence joins TRBV11-2 and TRBJ2-6; D unresolved. V gave up 6 bases and J gave up 1 base, with 10 bases separating them. The CDR3 loop spans 15 amino acids. Per the germline V gene, CDR1 is SGHAT and CDR2 is FQNNGV. The CDR3, as DNA: TGTGCCAGCAGTTCCGTGGAGTCTGGGGCCAACGTCCTGACTTTC. Translation gives CASSSVESGANVLTF.

This clone was counted only a few times. CDR3 loop: CASSYSSGSYNEQFF. In nucleotides, the CDR3 is TGTGCCAGCAGTTACTCGTCGGGGTCCTACAATGAGCAGTTCTTC. The chain links TRBV6-5 to TRBJ2-1; TRBD2 might be the D (5 bases). V was cut by 0 bases and J by 1 base, with 7 bases left in between. The CDR3 runs to 15 residues. Germline lookup yields CDR1 MNHEY and CDR2 SVGAGI.

The J gene is TRBJ1-1, the V gene TRBV6-6, with D maybe TRBD1 (5 bases). Germline values: CDR1 MNHNY, CDR2 SVGAGI (reference sequence). The CDR3 is made up of 16 amino acids. The germline V and J ends were trimmed by 2 bases and 5 bases, with 18 bases remaining between them. CDR3 DNA: TGTGCCAGCAGTTACCCACGTGGGGCACTGGGAACTGAAGCTTTCTTT. It yields the protein CASSYPRGALGTEAFF.

The chain couples TRBV5-6 to TRBJ2-1; possible D gene TRBD1, 6 bases. Trimming took off 4 bases at V and 3 bases at J, with 14 bases between the two ends. This CDR3 has 15 residues. Germline loops: CDR1 SGHDT, CDR2 YYEEEE. The CDR3 loop is CASSRQGLLYNEQFF. CDR3 sequence (DNA): TGTGCCAGCAGCAGGCAGGGGCTTCTCTACAATGAGCAGTTCTTC. Variable domain in full (rest from reference TRBV5-6 and TRBJ2-1): DAGVTQSPTHLIKTRGQQVTLRCSPKSGHDTVSWYQQALGQGPQFIFQYYEEEERQRGNFPDRFSGHQFPNYSSELNVNALLLGDSALYLCASSRQGLLYNEQFFGPGTRLTVL.

The genes are TRBV27 and TRBJ2-5; 10 bases agree with TRBD1. Germline V gene sequence: CDR1 MNHEY, CDR2 SMNVEV (reference sequence). CDR3 length: 14 amino acids. Trimming removed 6 bases from V and 1 base from J; junction bases left unmatched: 2. The chain's CDR3 is CASRGQGFQETQYF. In DNA form, the CDR3 reads TGTGCCAGCAGGGGACAGGGGTTCCAAGAGACCCAGTACTTC.

The V call is TRBV4-1, the J call TRBJ2-7, with D possibly matching TRBD2 (6 bases). The CDR3 spans 14 residues. Germline loops: CDR1 MGHRA, CDR2 YSYEKL. Trimming pared 3 bases from V and 4 bases from J, leaving 13 bases between. CDR3 bases: TGCGCCAGCAGCCAGAAGGAGGGCCTTTACGAGCAGTACTTC. Encoded protein: CASSQKEGLYEQYF.